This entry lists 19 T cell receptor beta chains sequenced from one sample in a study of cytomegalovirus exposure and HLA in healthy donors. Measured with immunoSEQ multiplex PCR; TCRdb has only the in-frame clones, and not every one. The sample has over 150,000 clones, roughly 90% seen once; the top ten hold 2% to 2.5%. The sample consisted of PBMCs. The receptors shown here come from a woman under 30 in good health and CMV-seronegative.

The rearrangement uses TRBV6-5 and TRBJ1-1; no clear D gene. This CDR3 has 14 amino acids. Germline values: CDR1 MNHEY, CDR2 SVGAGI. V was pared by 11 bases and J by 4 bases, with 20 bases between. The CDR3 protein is CAVRPGYFGTEAFF. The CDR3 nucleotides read TGTGCCGTCCGACCGGGGTACTTCGGCACTGAAGCTTTCTTT.

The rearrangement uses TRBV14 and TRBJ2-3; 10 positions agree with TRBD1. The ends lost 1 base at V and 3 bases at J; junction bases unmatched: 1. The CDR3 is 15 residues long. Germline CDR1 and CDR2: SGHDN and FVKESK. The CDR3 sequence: CASSQGTGGTDTQYF. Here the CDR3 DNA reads TGTGCCAGCAGCCAAGGGACAGGGGGTACAGATACGCAGTATTTT.

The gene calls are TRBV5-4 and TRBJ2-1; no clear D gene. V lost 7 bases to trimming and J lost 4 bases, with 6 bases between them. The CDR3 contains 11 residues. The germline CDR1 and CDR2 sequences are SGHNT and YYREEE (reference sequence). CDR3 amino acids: CASGKYNEQFF. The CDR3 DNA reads TGTGCCAGCGGCAAGTACAATGAGCAGTTCTTC.

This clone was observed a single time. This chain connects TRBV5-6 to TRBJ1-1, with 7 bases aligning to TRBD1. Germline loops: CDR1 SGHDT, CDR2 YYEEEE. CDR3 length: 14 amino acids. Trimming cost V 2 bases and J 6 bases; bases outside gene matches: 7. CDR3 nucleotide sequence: TGTGCCAGCAGCTTCTCGACAGGGACCCCTGAAGCTTTCTTT. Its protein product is CASSFSTGTPEAFF.

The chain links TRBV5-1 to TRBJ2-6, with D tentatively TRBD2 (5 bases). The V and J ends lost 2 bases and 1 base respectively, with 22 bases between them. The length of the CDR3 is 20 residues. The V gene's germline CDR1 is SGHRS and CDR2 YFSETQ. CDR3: CASSLMARGRSPSGANVLTF. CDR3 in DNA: TGCGCCAGCAGCTTAATGGCCCGCGGGCGGAGTCCTTCTGGGGCCAACGTCCTGACTTTC. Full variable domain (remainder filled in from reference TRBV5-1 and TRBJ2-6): KAGVTQTPRYLIKTRGQQVTLSCSPISGHRSVSWYQQTPGQGLQFLFEYFSETQRNKGNFPGRFSGRQFSNSRSEMNVSTLELGDSALYLCASSLMARGRSPSGANVLTFGAGSRLTVL.

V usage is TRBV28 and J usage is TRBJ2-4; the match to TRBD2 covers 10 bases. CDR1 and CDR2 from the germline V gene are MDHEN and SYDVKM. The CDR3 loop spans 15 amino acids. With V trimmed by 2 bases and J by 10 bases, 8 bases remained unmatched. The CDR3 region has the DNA TGTGCCAGCAGTTTAAACCTTAGCGGGGGGAGAATTCAGTACTTC. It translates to CASSLNLSGGRIQYF.

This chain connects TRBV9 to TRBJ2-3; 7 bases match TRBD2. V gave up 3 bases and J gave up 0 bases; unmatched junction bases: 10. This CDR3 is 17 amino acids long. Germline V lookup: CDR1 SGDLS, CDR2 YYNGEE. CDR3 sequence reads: CASSEGRGAFSTDTQYF. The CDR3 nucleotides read TGTGCCAGCAGCGAGGGGAGGGGAGCCTTTAGCACAGATACGCAGTATTTT.

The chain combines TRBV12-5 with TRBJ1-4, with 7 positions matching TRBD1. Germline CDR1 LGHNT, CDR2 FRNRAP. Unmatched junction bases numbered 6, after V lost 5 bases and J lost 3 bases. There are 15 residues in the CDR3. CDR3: CASGRRDSPNEKLFF. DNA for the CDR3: TGTGCTAGTGGTCGAAGGGACAGTCCTAATGAAAAACTGTTTTTT. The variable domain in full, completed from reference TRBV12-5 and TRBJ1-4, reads DARVTQTPRHKVTEMGQEVTMRCQPILGHNTVFWYRQTMMQGLELLAYFRNRAPLDDSGMPKDRFSAEMPDATLATLKIQPSEPRDSAVYFCASGRRDSPNEKLFFGSGTQLSVL.

The CDR3 DNA follows: TGTGCCAGCAGCTTAGGGACTAGCGGGAGAGTAAATACGCAGTATTTT. Translating it yields CASSLGTSGRVNTQYF. V usage is TRBV11-2 and J usage is TRBJ2-3, with 13 positions matching TRBD2. J gave up 7 bases and V 1 base, and 5 bases lay outside the gene matches. There are 16 residues in the CDR3. The V gene's germline CDR1 is SGHAT and CDR2 FQNNGV. Filled out from reference TRBV11-2 and TRBJ2-3, the complete variable domain reads EAGVAQSPRYKIIEKRQSVAFWCNPISGHATLYWYQQILGQGPKLLIQFQNNGVVDDSQLPKDRFSAERLKGVDSTLKIQPAKLEDSAVYLCASSLGTSGRVNTQYFGPGTRLTVL.

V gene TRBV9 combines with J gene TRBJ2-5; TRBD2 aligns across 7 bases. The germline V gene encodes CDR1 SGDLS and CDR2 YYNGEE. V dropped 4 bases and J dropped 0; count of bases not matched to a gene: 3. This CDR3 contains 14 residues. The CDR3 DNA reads TGTGCCAGCAGCTTCGGACTAGACCAAGAGACCCAGTACTTC. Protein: CASSFGLDQETQYF.

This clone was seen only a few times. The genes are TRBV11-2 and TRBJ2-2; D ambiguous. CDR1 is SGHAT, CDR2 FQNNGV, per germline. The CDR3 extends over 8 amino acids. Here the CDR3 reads CTTGELFF. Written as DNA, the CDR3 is TGTACAACCGGGGAGCTGTTTTTT.

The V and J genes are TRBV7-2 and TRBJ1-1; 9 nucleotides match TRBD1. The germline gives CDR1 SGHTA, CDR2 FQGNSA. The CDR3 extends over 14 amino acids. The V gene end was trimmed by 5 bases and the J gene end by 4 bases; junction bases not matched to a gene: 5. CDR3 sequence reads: CASSLQGAGTEAFF. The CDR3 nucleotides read TGTGCCAGCAGCCTACAGGGGGCGGGCACTGAAGCTTTCTTT.

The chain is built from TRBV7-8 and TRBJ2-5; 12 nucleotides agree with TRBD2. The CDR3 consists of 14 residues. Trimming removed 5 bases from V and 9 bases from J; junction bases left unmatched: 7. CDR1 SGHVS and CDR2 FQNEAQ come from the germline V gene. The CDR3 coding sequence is TGTGCCAGCAGCCTATCTAGCGGGGGGGCGTCCCAGTACTTC. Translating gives CASSLSSGGASQYF. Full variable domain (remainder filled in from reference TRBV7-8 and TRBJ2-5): GAGVSQSPRYKVAKRGQDVALRCDPISGHVSLFWYQQALGQGPEFLTYFQNEAQLDKSGLPSDRFFAERPEGSVSTLKIQRTQQEDSAVYLCASSLSSGGASQYFGPGTRLLVL.

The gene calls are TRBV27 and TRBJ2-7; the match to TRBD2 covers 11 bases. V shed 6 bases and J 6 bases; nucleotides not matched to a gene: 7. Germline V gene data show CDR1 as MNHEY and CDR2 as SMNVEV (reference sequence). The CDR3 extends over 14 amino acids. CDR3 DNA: TGTGCCAGCAGCGTACTAGCGGGAGATGTCGAGCAGTACTTC. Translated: CASSVLAGDVEQYF.

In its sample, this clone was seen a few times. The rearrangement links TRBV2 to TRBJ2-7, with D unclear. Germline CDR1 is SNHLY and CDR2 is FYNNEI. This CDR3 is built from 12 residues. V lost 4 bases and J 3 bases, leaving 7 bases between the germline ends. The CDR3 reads CASSVSVYEQYF. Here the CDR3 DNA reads TGTGCCAGCAGTGTTAGTGTCTACGAGCAGTACTTC.

In DNA, the CDR3 is TGTGCCAGCAGCTTGGGGACAGGGGGCTACGAGCAGTACTTC. Its protein product is CASSLGTGGYEQYF. The chain combines TRBV5-5 with TRBJ2-7; the match to TRBD1 covers 10 bases. The CDR3 has 14 amino acids. Germline V lookup: CDR1 SGHKS, CDR2 YYEKEE (reference sequence). The ends lost 0 bases at V and 3 bases at J; junction bases unmatched: 0.

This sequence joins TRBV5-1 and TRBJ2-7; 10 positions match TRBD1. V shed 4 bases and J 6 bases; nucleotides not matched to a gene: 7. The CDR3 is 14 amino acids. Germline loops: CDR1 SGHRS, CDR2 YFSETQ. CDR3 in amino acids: CASSARQGAGEQYF. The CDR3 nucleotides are TGCGCCAGCAGCGCCCGACAGGGGGCAGGCGAGCAGTACTTC.

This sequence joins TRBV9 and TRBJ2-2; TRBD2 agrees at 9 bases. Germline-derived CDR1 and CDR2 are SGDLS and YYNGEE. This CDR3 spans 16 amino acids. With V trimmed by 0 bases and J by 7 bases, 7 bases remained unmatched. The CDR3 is CASSVGGGAWDGELFF. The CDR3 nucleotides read TGTGCCAGCAGCGTAGGCGGGGGGGCCTGGGACGGGGAGCTGTTTTTT. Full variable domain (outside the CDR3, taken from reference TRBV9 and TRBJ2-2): DSGVTQTPKHLITATGQRVTLRCSPRSGDLSVYWYQQSLDQGLQFLIQYYNGEERAKGNILERFSAQQFPDLHSELNLSSLELGDSALYFCASSVGGGAWDGELFFGEGSRLTVL.

The CDR3 loop reads CATSRRLAGGTDTQYF. CDR3 nucleotides: TGTGCCACCAGCAGGCGCCTAGCGGGAGGGACGGATACGCAGTATTTT. The chain employs TRBV15 and TRBJ2-3; TRBD2 aligns across 12 bases. The CDR3 contains 16 residues. The germline gives CDR1 LNHNV, CDR2 YYDKDF (reference sequence). V lost 3 bases, J lost 6 bases, and 7 bases stayed unmatched.